These T cell receptor beta chains were read from a single sample in a study of CD8 T cells in ankylosing spondylitis. MiXCR, run by TCRdb on the 5' RACE reads, gives a single entry per CDR3 protein. In the table there are approximately 540,000 distinct CDR3 sequences, roughly an eighth of which are singletons. Sample: blood, either unsorted or a sorted T cell fraction (not recorded which). All receptors derive from a male donor with ankylosing spondylitis. The CDR3 runs from the conserved cysteine through the conserved F or W. Fields, in order: CDR3 length, D gene, J gene, V gene, clone size, CDR3 protein, CDR3 DNA. The D gene is left open where the match is weak. Size is omitted from some rows. Given values are once, few, many or a class for expanded clones.

len: 20
d_gene: -
j_gene: TRBJ2-1
v_gene: TRBV5-1
abundance: -
CDR3aa: CASSLRTGPKGSGSYNTQFF
CDR3nt: TGCGCCAGCAGCCTTAGGACAGGGCCGAAGGGTAGCGGGAGCTACAATACGCAGTTCTTC

len: 14
d_gene: -
j_gene: TRBJ1-4
v_gene: TRBV5-1
abundance: -
CDR3aa: CASSRDGINEKLFF
CDR3nt: TGCGCCAGCAGCAGGGACGGAATTAATGAAAAACTGTTTTTT

len: 19
d_gene: TRBD1
j_gene: TRBJ2-4
v_gene: TRBV4-2
abundance: few
CDR3aa: CASSQGVVGIGQGLNIQYF
CDR3nt: TGTGCCAGCAGCCAAGGAGTGGTAGGAATCGGACAGGGTCTTAACATTCAGTACTTC

len: 12
d_gene: -
j_gene: TRBJ2-1
v_gene: TRBV29-1
abundance: -
CDR3aa: CSVEGFYNEQFF
CDR3nt: TGCAGCGTTGAAGGTTTCTACAATGAGCAGTTCTTC

len: 14
d_gene: -
j_gene: TRBJ2-3
v_gene: TRBV20-1
abundance: -
CDR3aa: CSAEDRSRTDTQYF
CDR3nt: TGCAGTGCCGAGGACCGCAGCCGCACAGATACGCAGTATTTT

len: 13
d_gene: -
j_gene: TRBJ2-5
v_gene: TRBV5-1
abundance: -
CDR3aa: CASSWAAEGTQYF
CDR3nt: TGCGCCAGCAGCTGGGCAGCCGAGGGGACCCAGTACTTC

len: 16
d_gene: TRBD1
j_gene: TRBJ1-2
v_gene: TRBV12-3/TRBV12-4
abundance: few
CDR3aa: CASSLARTGVGYGYTF
CDR3nt: TGTGCCAGCAGTTTAGCCCGGACAGGGGTCGGCTATGGCTACACCTTC

len: 16
d_gene: -
j_gene: TRBJ1-6
v_gene: TRBV5-1
abundance: few
CDR3aa: CASSLATGILDSPLHF
CDR3nt: TGCGCCAGCAGCTTGGCCACGGGAATCTTGGATTCACCCCTCCACTTT

len: 15
d_gene: -
j_gene: TRBJ2-4
v_gene: TRBV24-1
abundance: many
CDR3aa: CATSDPKDPSRIQYF
CDR3nt: TGTGCCACCAGTGACCCCAAGGACCCGTCTCGCATTCAGTACTTC

len: 16
d_gene: TRBD2
j_gene: TRBJ2-2
v_gene: TRBV20-1
abundance: -
CDR3aa: CSARDILAGEAGELFF
CDR3nt: TGCAGTGCTAGAGACATACTAGCGGGAGAGGCCGGGGAGCTGTTTTTT

len: 15
d_gene: -
j_gene: TRBJ2-1
v_gene: TRBV5-1
abundance: -
CDR3aa: CASSTTRKPGNEQFF
CDR3nt: TGCGCCAGCAGCACCACCAGGAAACCGGGCAATGAGCAGTTCTTC

len: 16
d_gene: TRBD1
j_gene: TRBJ2-2
v_gene: TRBV10-3
abundance: few
CDR3aa: CAISANRGSNTGELFF
CDR3nt: TGTGCCATCAGTGCCAACAGGGGGTCGAACACCGGGGAGCTGTTTTTT

len: 14
d_gene: -
j_gene: TRBJ1-1
v_gene: TRBV6-1
abundance: few
CDR3aa: CASSPPSGGTEAFF
CDR3nt: TGTGCCAGCAGCCCCCCGTCGGGGGGCACTGAAGCTTTCTTT

len: 14
d_gene: -
j_gene: TRBJ2-7
v_gene: TRBV5-1
abundance: -
CDR3aa: CASSFAPLPYEQYF
CDR3nt: TGCGCCAGCAGCTTTGCACCTCTTCCCTACGAGCAGTACTTC

len: 14
d_gene: -
j_gene: TRBJ1-3
v_gene: TRBV12-3/TRBV12-4
abundance: few
CDR3aa: CASGDGTAGNTIYF
CDR3nt: TGTGCCAGCGGGGATGGGACGGCTGGAAACACCATATATTTT

len: 16
d_gene: -
j_gene: TRBJ2-1
v_gene: TRBV12-3/TRBV12-4
abundance: -
CDR3aa: CASSFEAHKSYNEQFF
CDR3nt: TGTGCCAGCAGTTTTGAAGCGCATAAATCCTACAATGAGCAGTTCTTC

len: 14
d_gene: -
j_gene: TRBJ2-7
v_gene: TRBV20-1
abundance: few
CDR3aa: CSAKSTAGLYEQYF
CDR3nt: TGCAGTGCCAAATCCACAGCGGGTCTCTACGAGCAGTACTTC

len: 14
d_gene: -
j_gene: TRBJ1-5
v_gene: TRBV19
abundance: few
CDR3aa: CASSVIQGNQPQHF
CDR3nt: TGTGCCAGTAGTGTCATACAGGGAAATCAGCCCCAGCATTTT

len: 15
d_gene: -
j_gene: TRBJ2-2
v_gene: TRBV5-8
abundance: -
CDR3aa: CASTRAGLNTGELFF
CDR3nt: TGTGCCAGCACCCGGGCAGGGCTGAACACCGGGGAGCTGTTTTTT

len: 11
d_gene: -
j_gene: TRBJ1-1
v_gene: TRBV2
abundance: many
CDR3aa: CASRTYTEAFF
CDR3nt: TGTGCCAGCAGGACGTACACTGAAGCTTTCTTT

len: 16
d_gene: TRBD2
j_gene: TRBJ2-3
v_gene: TRBV7-9
abundance: few
CDR3aa: CASSLALAGVSDTQYF
CDR3nt: TGTGCCAGCAGCTTAGCGCTAGCGGGAGTTTCAGATACGCAGTATTTT

len: 17
d_gene: -
j_gene: TRBJ2-5
v_gene: TRBV12-3/TRBV12-4
abundance: many
CDR3aa: CASSFYRAALVGETQYF
CDR3nt: TGTGCCAGCAGTTTCTACAGAGCGGCCCTGGTTGGAGAGACCCAGTACTTC

len: 14
d_gene: -
j_gene: TRBJ2-5
v_gene: TRBV5-1
abundance: -
CDR3aa: CASSSSSGKETQYF
CDR3nt: TGCGCCAGCAGCTCAAGCTCAGGGAAAGAGACCCAGTACTTC

len: 16
d_gene: -
j_gene: TRBJ1-2
v_gene: TRBV5-1
abundance: few
CDR3aa: CASSLESGGLVYGYTF
CDR3nt: TGCGCCAGCAGCTTGGAGTCGGGAGGGCTGGTCTATGGCTACACCTTC

len: 16
d_gene: TRBD2
j_gene: TRBJ2-1
v_gene: TRBV5-1
abundance: few
CDR3aa: CASSFGGTSLNNEQFF
CDR3nt: TGCGCCAGCAGCTTCGGAGGGACTAGCCTAAACAATGAGCAGTTCTTC

len: 13
d_gene: TRBD1
j_gene: TRBJ2-5
v_gene: TRBV20-1
abundance: few
CDR3aa: CSAFYRGQETQYF
CDR3nt: TGCAGTGCGTTTTACAGGGGGCAGGAGACCCAGTACTTC

len: 14
d_gene: -
j_gene: TRBJ2-5
v_gene: TRBV5-1
abundance: -
CDR3aa: CASSLGLAHETQYF
CDR3nt: TGCGCCAGCAGCTTGGGGCTAGCCCATGAGACCCAGTACTTC